The source of this T cell receptor beta chain is a study of cytomegalovirus exposure and HLA in healthy donors. Study-wide context: Unique TCRs numbering about 85 million, obtained from HLA-typed donors, made up an early data release. General study findings and limits: In a later analysis, TCR beta V- and J-gene trimming showed a link to a missense DCLRE1C variant.

60 Vbeta and 13 Jbeta primers were used in PCR. TCRdb's table, derived via immunoSEQ multiplex PCR, lists solely in-frame clones and lacks some. The sample records approximately 290,000 clones, approximately 80% being singletons. On this clone: Its antigen is unidentified.

The J segment lost 6 bases and the V segment lost 8 bases, leaving 7 bases of the junction unmatched. CDR1 and CDR2 from the germline V gene are SGHAT and FQDESV (reference sequence). The CDR3 is made up of 13 amino acids. The source is a girl aged 2 to 9 in good health and CMV-seronegative. This rearrangement joins TRBV11-1 to TRBJ1-2; 9 bases are a match to TRBD1. Sequenced input: PBMCs. CDR3 sequence reads: CASEGQGFHGYTF. The DNA for the CDR3 is TGTGCCAGCGAGGGACAGGGTTTCCATGGCTACACCTTC. Complete variable domain (other parts from reference TRBV11-1 and TRBJ1-2): EAEVAQSPRYKITEKSQAVAFWCDPISGHATLYWYRQILGQGPELLVQFQDESVVDDSQLPKDRFSAERLKGVDSTLKIQPAELGDSAMYLCASEGQGFHGYTFGSGTRLTVV.